The 20 T cell receptor beta chains presented below share a single source sample, sequenced in a study of Ad26.COV2.S vaccination and SARS-CoV-2 variants. Treatment specified: roughly 19 received Ad26.COV2.S at low or high dose, single or two shots; about 5 received placebo; per-sample allocation not given. At day 63 after the first vaccine or placebo injection, samples were drawn. TCRdb's copy holds only in-frame clones and misses some; the assay was immunoSEQ multiplex PCR. This table has about 410,000 clones, approximately 92% appearing once. The sequences come from peripheral blood, collected in a trial of Ad26.COV2.S vaccine versus placebo. The receptors here all came from a person between 18 and 59 years old who received the Ad26.COV2.S COVID-19 vaccine or a placebo.

The chain uses TRBV6-1 and TRBJ2-5; D is unclear. This CDR3 contains 14 residues. CDR1 and CDR2 from the germline V gene are MNHNS and SASEGT. Trimming took off 3 bases at V and 5 bases at J, with 13 bases between the two ends. The CDR3 here is CASSDLGSWETQYF. CDR3 coding DNA: TGTGCCAGCAGTGATTTGGGATCCTGGGAGACCCAGTACTTC.

V gene TRBV18 combines with J gene TRBJ1-4; 7 positions match TRBD1. This CDR3 contains 15 residues. The junction had 11 bases not matched to a gene; V was cut back by 6 bases and J by 7 bases. Germline V lookup: CDR1 KGHSH, CDR2 LQKENI. CDR3 amino acids: CASSPLRGVFEKLFF. The DNA for the CDR3 is TGTGCCAGCTCGCCCCTCAGGGGGGTATTTGAAAAACTGTTTTTT.

The CDR3 nucleotides are TGTGCCAGCAGTCCCAGGGGCCCCTATAATTCACCCCTCCACTTT. Its protein product is CASSPRGPYNSPLHF. V is TRBV27 and J is TRBJ1-6; maybe TRBD1 (6 bases). Trimming took off 5 bases at V and 2 bases at J, with 10 bases between the two ends. The CDR3 consists of 15 residues. The germline V gene encodes CDR1 MNHEY and CDR2 SMNVEV (reference sequence).

This sequence joins TRBV7-2 and TRBJ2-1; TRBD2 matches 7 bases. The germline V gene has CDR1 SGHTA and CDR2 FQGNSA. J was trimmed by 5 bases and V by 4 bases; bases with no gene match: 5. This CDR3 is built from 14 residues. CDR3 sequence: CASSSRDYNNEQFF. The CDR3, as DNA: TGTGCCAGCAGCTCCCGGGACTACAACAATGAGCAGTTCTTC.

The gene calls are TRBV7-9 and TRBJ2-1; D is possibly TRBD1 (6 bases). The CDR3 is 13 amino acids. The V gene lost 4 bases and the J gene lost 3 bases, with 7 bases spanning the gap. Germline V lookup: CDR1 SEHNR, CDR2 FQNEAQ (reference sequence). The CDR3 sequence is CASSSQGYNEQFF. The CDR3 nucleotides are TGTGCCAGCAGCTCACAGGGCTACAATGAGCAGTTCTTC.

This chain connects TRBV6-5 to TRBJ2-3; TRBD2 agrees at 7 bases. Per germline, CDR1 MNHEY and CDR2 SVGAGI. This CDR3 spans 15 amino acids. V lost 2 bases to trimming and J lost 4 bases; unmatched junction nucleotides: 6. CDR3 protein: CASSYAAGLADTQYF. In DNA form, the CDR3 reads TGTGCCAGCAGTTACGCAGCGGGGCTTGCAGATACGCAGTATTTT.

The gene calls are TRBV10-3 and TRBJ1-1; tentatively, D is TRBD1 (6 bases). From germline, CDR1 is ENHRY and CDR2 SYGVKD. This CDR3 comprises 16 residues. V lost 2 bases and J lost 11, with 24 bases in between. DNA of the CDR3: TGTGCCATCAGTGAGGGTGGGGGCAGGTCCGGGATGATGGCTTTCTTT. Protein: CAISEGGGRSGMMAFF.

This CDR3 reads CASSYSGRKNSPLHF. The CDR3 nucleotides read TGTGCCAGCAGTTACTCAGGCAGAAAAAATTCACCCCTCCACTTT. The rearrangement joins TRBV6-5 to TRBJ1-6; D not certain. The CDR3 is 15 residues long. Trimming cost V 0 bases and J 7 bases, with 10 bases left between them. The germline CDR1 and CDR2 sequences are MNHEY and SVGAGI.

This clone was detected once. This CDR3 is CASSLVESAPGYNEQFF. CDR3 DNA: TGTGCCAGCAGCTTAGTCGAGTCGGCCCCCGGCTACAATGAGCAGTTCTTC. The chain recombines TRBV7-9 with TRBJ2-1; D unresolved. Trimming removed 1 base from V and 3 bases from J, with 16 bases in between. This CDR3 spans 17 amino acids. Germline V gives CDR1 SEHNR, CDR2 FQNEAQ (reference sequence).

The gene calls are TRBV7-2 and TRBJ1-5, with 9 bases lining up with TRBD1. Looked up from germline, CDR1 is SGHTA and CDR2 is FQGNSA. Unmatched junction bases numbered 7, after V lost 4 bases and J lost 6 bases. The CDR3 covers 15 residues. CDR3 amino acids: CASSYLGQGSQPQHF. CDR3 sequence (DNA): TGTGCCAGCAGCTACCTGGGACAGGGTAGTCAGCCCCAGCATTTT. Together with reference TRBV7-2 and TRBJ1-5, the CDR3 gives the full variable domain: GAGVSQSPSNKVTEKGKDVELRCDPISGHTALYWYRQSLGQGLEFLIYFQGNSAPDKSGLPSDRFSAERTGGSVSTLTIQRTQQEDSAVYLCASSYLGQGSQPQHFGDGTRLSIL.

The rearrangement uses TRBV11-2 and TRBJ2-7; D may be TRBD2 (5 bases). CDR1 and CDR2 (germline): SGHAT, FQNNGV. Trimming cost V 5 bases and J 6 bases, with 17 bases left between them. The CDR3 totals 14 residues. This CDR3 reads CASSPQTGAGEQYF. The CDR3 DNA sequence: TGTGCCAGCAGCCCTCAGACCGGTGCGGGCGAGCAGTACTTC.

The chain carries TRBV28 and TRBJ1-1; D unclear. This CDR3 is built from 11 residues. Trimming left V 5 bases short and J 5 bases short, with 6 bases between. Germline V gene lookup returns CDR1 MDHEN and CDR2 SYDVKM. CDR3 sequence: CASSVRTEAFF. CDR3 DNA: TGTGCCAGCAGTGTGCGGACTGAAGCTTTCTTT.

This chain uses TRBV20-1 with TRBJ2-5; D uncertain. CDR3 length equals 9 residues. Germline CDR1 is DFQATT and CDR2 is SNEGSKA (reference sequence). The CDR3 loop reads CMTPETQYF. The CDR3 coding sequence is TGCATGACACCCGAGACCCAGTACTTC.

To note about this clone: This specimen includes other DNA sequences encoding the same CDR3. The chain uses TRBV7-2 and TRBJ1-2; tentatively, D is TRBD1 (5 bases). CDR3 length: 13 amino acids. V was shortened by 5 bases and J by 1 base, with 8 bases between the two germline ends. The germline V gene has CDR1 SGHTA and CDR2 FQGNSA. CDR3 nucleotide sequence: TGTGCCAGCAGCCCCGACAGTAACTATGGCTACACCTTC. It encodes CASSPDSNYGYTF.

The chain carries TRBV15 and TRBJ2-1; 9 nucleotides agree with TRBD2. Germline V gene data show CDR1 as LNHNV and CDR2 as YYDKDF (reference sequence). The CDR3 extends over 16 amino acids. V lost 0 bases to trimming and J lost 6 bases; unmatched junction nucleotides: 6. CDR3 DNA: TGTGCCACCAGCAGAGATTCTGGCGGGGGGGCCAATGAGCAGTTCTTC. Its protein product is CATSRDSGGGANEQFF. Full variable domain (rest looked up from reference TRBV15 and TRBJ2-1): DAMVIQNPRYQVTQFGKPVTLSCSQTLNHNVMYWYQQKSSQAPKLLFHYYDKDFNNEADTPDNFQSRRPNTSFCFLDIRSPGLGDTAMYLCATSRDSGGGANEQFFGPGTRLTVL.

To note about this clone: Within the sample, other DNA sequences also encode this same CDR3. The chain uses TRBV7-9 and TRBJ1-2; D gene uncertain. The V and J ends lost 4 bases and 3 bases respectively, with 21 bases between them. There are 17 residues in the CDR3. Germline V lookup: CDR1 SEHNR, CDR2 FQNEAQ (reference sequence). The CDR3 nucleotides read TGTGCCAGCAGCTCCGTCTCAAGCGAGGATTATTACTATGGCTACACCTTC. Encoded protein: CASSSVSSEDYYYGYTF.

The chain employs TRBV24-1 and TRBJ2-3; no firm D call. V lost 3 bases and J 2 bases, leaving 11 bases between the germline ends. The CDR3 runs to 15 residues. Germline CDR1 and CDR2: KGHDR and SFDVKD. Here the CDR3 reads CATSDVVGYTDTQYF. CDR3 coding DNA: TGTGCCACCAGTGATGTAGTAGGGTACACAGATACGCAGTATTTT.

The chain joins TRBV6-1 to TRBJ2-7, with 7 nucleotides matching TRBD2. Germline CDR1 is MNHNS and CDR2 is SASEGT. The length of the CDR3 is 18 residues. Trimming took 0 bases from V and 4 from J; bases not matched to a gene: 15. The CDR3 nucleotides read TGTGCCAGCAGTGAAGCGCTCGGGGGAGGGACTCAAAAGTACGAGCAGTACTTC. Translation gives CASSEALGGGTQKYEQYF.

The chain joins TRBV3-1 (or the pseudogene TRBV3-2) to TRBJ1-6; the D gene is possibly TRBD1 (6 bases). This CDR3 has 13 residues. The germline V and J ends were trimmed by 3 bases and 8 bases, with 8 bases remaining between them. The V gene's germline CDR1 is LGHDT and CDR2 YNNKEL (reference sequence). The DNA for the CDR3 is TGTGCCAGCAGCCACAGGGGTTATTCACCCCTCCACTTT. This sequence encodes CASSHRGYSPLHF.

The V gene is TRBV7-6, the J gene TRBJ2-4; 12 positions agree with TRBD2. This CDR3 is built from 16 residues. Trimming took 4 bases from V and 8 from J; bases not matched to a gene: 9. In germline, CDR1 is SGHVS, CDR2 FNYEAQ. CDR3 loop: CASSSLAGGVGDIQYF. The CDR3 nucleotides are TGTGCCAGCAGCTCCCTAGCGGGGGGGGTTGGTGACATTCAGTACTTC.